This TCR beta chain was sequenced during a study of OX40 agonist ivuxolimab in advanced cancers. Study-wide context: The patients received agonistic anti-OX40 (CD134) antibody ivuxolimab. Recorded diagnoses for dose-escalation patients were hepatocellular carcinoma, melanoma, renal cell or head and neck cancer.

In the case of this clone: The antigen remains unidentified.

The protocol was immunoSEQ multiplex PCR, while the TCRdb copy is restricted to in-frame clones and leaves out a portion. The sample records roughly 120,000 clones, 92% being singletons. General study points: Compared with others, partial responders at 0.1-3.0 mg/kg displayed clonal expansion among the lowest. Among expanded peripheral T cells, antigen specificity went undetermined.

The V segment lost 1 base and the J segment 6 bases; nucleotides outside the gene matches: 10. The germline gives CDR1 LNHDA, CDR2 SQIVND (reference sequence). The CDR3 is 18 amino acids. Sequenced material: CD4+ or CD8+ T cells sorted from blood, taken in a trial of the OX40 agonist ivuxolimab. The chain couples TRBV19 to TRBJ2-2; 11 bases are shared with TRBD2. The origin of this receptor is an adult with an advanced solid tumor such as melanoma, head and neck, liver or kidney cancer. The CDR3 is CASSIGILAGVVAGELFF. The CDR3 region has the DNA TGTGCCAGTAGTATAGGGATACTAGCGGGGGTCGTTGCCGGGGAGCTGTTTTTT.